The TCR beta chain described here comes from a study of T cell responses to AZD1222 COVID-19 vaccine. For the study at large: Pooled in the analysis were second doses at about 4 or about 12 weeks.

Sequenced by immunoSEQ multiplex PCR; TCRdb stores in-frame clones only, minus some. The data show about 97,000 clones, about 88% seen once. With regard to this clone: Its specificity is unknown.

Whole-study results and caveats: Mapped onto spike, vaccine-associated CD4 TCRs spanned it and were dominant at 160-218 and 743-854.

The CDR3 is 15 residues long. Germline V gene sequence: CDR1 SGHTS, CDR2 YDEGEE. V dropped 0 bases and J dropped 7 bases, with 14 bases sitting between them. The rearrangement joins TRBV5-8 to TRBJ1-3; D unclear. The specimen was peripheral blood, collected on day 0 of AZD1222 vaccination. The clonotype originates from an adult in good health. CDR3 sequence: CASSLASPRSNTIYF. The CDR3 region has the DNA TGTGCCAGCAGCTTGGCGAGCCCTCGGAGTAACACCATATATTTT.